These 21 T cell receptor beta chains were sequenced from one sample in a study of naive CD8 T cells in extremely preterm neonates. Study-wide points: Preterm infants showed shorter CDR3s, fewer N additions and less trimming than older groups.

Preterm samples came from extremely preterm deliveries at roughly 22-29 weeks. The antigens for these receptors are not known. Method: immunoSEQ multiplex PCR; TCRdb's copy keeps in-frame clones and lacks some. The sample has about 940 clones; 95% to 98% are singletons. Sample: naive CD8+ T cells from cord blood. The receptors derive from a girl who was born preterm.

CDR3: CASSDGGGAGETQYF. CDR3 in DNA: TGTGCCAGCAGTGACGGCGGGGGGGCAGGAGAGACCCAGTACTTC. The V call is TRBV2, the J call TRBJ2-5, with 9 bases lining up with TRBD2. Trimming cost V 3 bases and J 4 bases; bases outside gene matches: 6. Germline loops: CDR1 SNHLY, CDR2 FYNNEI. The CDR3 loop spans 15 amino acids. The full variable domain, its missing parts supplied by reference TRBV2 and TRBJ2-5, is EPEVTQTPSHQVTQMGQEVILRCVPISNHLYFYWYRQILGQKVEFLVSFYNNEISEKSEIFDDQFSVERPDGSNFTLKIRSTKLEDSAMYFCASSDGGGAGETQYFGPGTRLLVL.

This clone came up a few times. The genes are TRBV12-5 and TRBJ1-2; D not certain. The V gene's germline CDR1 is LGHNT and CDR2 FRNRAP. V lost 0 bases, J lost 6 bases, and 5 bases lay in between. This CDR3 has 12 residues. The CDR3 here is CASGLVGNGYTF. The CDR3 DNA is TGTGCTAGTGGTTTGGTAGGGAATGGCTACACCTTC.

CDR3 sequence reads: CASSLTSGSYEQYF. The CDR3 nucleotides are TGTGCCAGCAGCTTAACTAGCGGGAGCTACGAGCAGTACTTC. This sequence joins TRBV11-3 and TRBJ2-7; 11 bases fit TRBD2. J lost 3 bases, V lost 2 bases, and 0 bases had no gene match. The CDR3 is 14 residues long. Germline CDR1 is SGHNT and CDR2 is YENEEA.

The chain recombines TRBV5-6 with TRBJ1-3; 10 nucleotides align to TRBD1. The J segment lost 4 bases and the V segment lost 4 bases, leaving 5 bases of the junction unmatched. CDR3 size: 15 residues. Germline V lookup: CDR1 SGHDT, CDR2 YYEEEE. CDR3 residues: CASSGDRGLGNTIYF. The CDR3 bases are TGTGCCAGCAGCGGAGACAGGGGGCTAGGAAACACCATATATTTT. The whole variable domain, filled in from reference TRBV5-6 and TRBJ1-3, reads DAGVTQSPTHLIKTRGQQVTLRCSPKSGHDTVSWYQQALGQGPQFIFQYYEEEERQRGNFPDRFSGHQFPNYSSELNVNALLLGDSALYLCASSGDRGLGNTIYFGEGSWLTVV.

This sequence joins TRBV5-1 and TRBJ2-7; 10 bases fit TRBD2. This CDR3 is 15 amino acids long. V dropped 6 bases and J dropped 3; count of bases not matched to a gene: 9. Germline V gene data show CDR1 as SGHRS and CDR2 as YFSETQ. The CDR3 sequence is CASNLLAGSIYEQYF. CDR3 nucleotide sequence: TGCGCCAGCAACCTACTAGCGGGATCGATCTACGAGCAGTACTTC.

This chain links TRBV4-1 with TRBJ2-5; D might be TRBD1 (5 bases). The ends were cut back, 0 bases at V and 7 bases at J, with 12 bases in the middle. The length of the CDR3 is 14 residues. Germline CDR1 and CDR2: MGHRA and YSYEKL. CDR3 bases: TGCGCCAGCAGCCAAGAGGAAGGGGTGGTGACCCAGTACTTC. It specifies CASSQEEGVVTQYF.

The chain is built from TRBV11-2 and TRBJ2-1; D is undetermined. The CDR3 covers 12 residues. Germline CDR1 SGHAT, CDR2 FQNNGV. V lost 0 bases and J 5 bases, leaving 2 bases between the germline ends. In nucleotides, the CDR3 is TGTGCCAGCAGCTTAGACAACAATGAGCAGTTCTTC. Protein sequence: CASSLDNNEQFF.

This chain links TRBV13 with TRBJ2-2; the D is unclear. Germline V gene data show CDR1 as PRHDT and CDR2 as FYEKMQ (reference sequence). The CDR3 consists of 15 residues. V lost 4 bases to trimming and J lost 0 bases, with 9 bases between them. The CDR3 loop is CASSSDPSNTGELFF. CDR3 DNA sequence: TGTGCCAGCAGCTCGGACCCCTCGAACACCGGGGAGCTGTTTTTT.

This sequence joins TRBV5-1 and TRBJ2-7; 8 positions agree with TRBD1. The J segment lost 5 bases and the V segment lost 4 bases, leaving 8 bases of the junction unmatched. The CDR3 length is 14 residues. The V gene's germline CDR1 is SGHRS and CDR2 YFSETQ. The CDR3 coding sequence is TGCGCCAGCAGCCCCATGGACAGGGCGGACGAGCAGTACTTC. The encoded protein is CASSPMDRADEQYF.

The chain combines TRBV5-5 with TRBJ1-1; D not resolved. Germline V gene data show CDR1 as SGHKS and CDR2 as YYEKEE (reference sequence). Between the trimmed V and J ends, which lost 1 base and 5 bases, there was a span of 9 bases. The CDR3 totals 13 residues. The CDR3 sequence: CASSLWVGTEAFF. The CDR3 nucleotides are TGTGCCAGCAGCTTGTGGGTAGGGACTGAAGCTTTCTTT.

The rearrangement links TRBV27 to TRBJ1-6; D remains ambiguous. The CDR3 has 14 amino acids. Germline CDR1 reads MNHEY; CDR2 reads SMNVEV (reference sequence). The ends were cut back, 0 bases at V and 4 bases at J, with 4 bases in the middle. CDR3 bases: TGTGCCAGCAGTTTATCAGGGTATAATTCACCCCTCCACTTT. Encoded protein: CASSLSGYNSPLHF.

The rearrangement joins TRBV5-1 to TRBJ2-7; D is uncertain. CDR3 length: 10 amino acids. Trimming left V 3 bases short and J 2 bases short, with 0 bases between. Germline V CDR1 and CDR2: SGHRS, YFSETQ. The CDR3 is CASSSYEQYF. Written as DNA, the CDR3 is TGCGCCAGCAGCTCCTACGAGCAGTACTTC.

DNA for the CDR3: TGTGCCAGCAGTTGGGACAGGGGTTACGAGCAGTACTTC. This gives the protein CASSWDRGYEQYF. The chain employs TRBV28 and TRBJ2-5; 10 bases are shared with TRBD1. The J call may be mistaken, given a closer DNA end match to TRBJ2-7. CDR1 MDHEN and CDR2 SYDVKM come from the germline V gene. The CDR3 length is 13 residues.

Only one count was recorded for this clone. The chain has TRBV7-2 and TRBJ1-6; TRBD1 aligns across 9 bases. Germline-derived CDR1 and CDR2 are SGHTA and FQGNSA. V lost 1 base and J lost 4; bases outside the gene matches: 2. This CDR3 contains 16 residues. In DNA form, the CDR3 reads TGTGCCAGCAGCTTAGGACAGGGGGTATATAATTCACCCCTCCACTTT. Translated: CASSLGQGVYNSPLHF.

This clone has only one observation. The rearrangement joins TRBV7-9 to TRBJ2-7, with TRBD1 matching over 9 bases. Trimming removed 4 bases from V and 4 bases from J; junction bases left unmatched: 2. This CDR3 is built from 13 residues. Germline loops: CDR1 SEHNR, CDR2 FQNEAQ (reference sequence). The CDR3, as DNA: TGTGCCAGCAGCTCCGGGACAGGGTACGAGCAGTACTTC. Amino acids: CASSSGTGYEQYF.

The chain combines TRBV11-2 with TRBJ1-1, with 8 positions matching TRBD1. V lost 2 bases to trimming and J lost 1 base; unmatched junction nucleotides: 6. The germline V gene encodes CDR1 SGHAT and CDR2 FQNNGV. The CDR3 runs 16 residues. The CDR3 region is CASSLSRDRPNTEAFF. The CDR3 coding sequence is TGTGCCAGCAGCTTATCCCGGGACAGGCCGAACACTGAAGCTTTCTTT.

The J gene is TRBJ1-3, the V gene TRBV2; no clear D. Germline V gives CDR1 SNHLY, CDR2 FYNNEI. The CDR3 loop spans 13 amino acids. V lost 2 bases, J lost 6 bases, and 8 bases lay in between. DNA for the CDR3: TGTGCCAGCAGTGAAAACACGGCAAACACCATATATTTT. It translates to CASSENTANTIYF.

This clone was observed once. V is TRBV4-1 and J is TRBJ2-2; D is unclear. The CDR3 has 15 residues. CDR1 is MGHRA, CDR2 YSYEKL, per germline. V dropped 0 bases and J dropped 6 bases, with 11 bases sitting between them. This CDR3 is CASSQEVSGAGELFF. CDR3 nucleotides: TGCGCCAGCAGCCAAGAAGTGAGTGGGGCCGGGGAGCTGTTTTTT.

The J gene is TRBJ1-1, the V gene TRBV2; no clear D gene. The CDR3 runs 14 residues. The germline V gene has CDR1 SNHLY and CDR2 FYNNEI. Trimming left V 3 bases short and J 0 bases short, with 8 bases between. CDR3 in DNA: TGTGCCAGCAGTGACAGAAGATTGAACACTGAAGCTTTCTTT. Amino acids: CASSDRRLNTEAFF.

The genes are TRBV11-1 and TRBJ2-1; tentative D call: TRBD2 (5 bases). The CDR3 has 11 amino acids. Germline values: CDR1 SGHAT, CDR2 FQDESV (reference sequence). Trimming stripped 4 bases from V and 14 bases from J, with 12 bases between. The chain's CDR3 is CASSSGLSKFF. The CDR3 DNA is TGTGCCAGCAGCTCAGGACTGTCTAAGTTCTTC.

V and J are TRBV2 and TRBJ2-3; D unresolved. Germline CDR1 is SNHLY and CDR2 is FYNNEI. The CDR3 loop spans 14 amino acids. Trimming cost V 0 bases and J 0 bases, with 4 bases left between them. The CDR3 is CASSEAVSTDTQYF. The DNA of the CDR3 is TGTGCCAGCAGTGAAGCGGTTAGCACAGATACGCAGTATTTT.